Presented here are 24 T cell receptor beta chains from one specimen sequenced in a study of T cells after yellow fever vaccination. Each CDR3 protein gets one entry after TCRdb re-called the 5' RACE reads with MiXCR. This table holds some 350,000 distinct CDR3 sequences, 3% to 4.5% found once. This sample comprised PBMCs, obtained 5 days after the yellow fever booster vaccination. These receptors all stem from a man younger than 30 who received the YFV17D yellow fever vaccine.

J is TRBJ1-1 and V is TRBV5-1, with 10 bases lining up with TRBD1. V trimming: 4 bases; J trimming: 5 bases; junction bases outside the gene matches: 8. The CDR3 sequence is 15 residues long. Germline V gives CDR1 SGHRS, CDR2 YFSETQ. In DNA, the CDR3 is TGCGCCAGCAGCCGGGGACAGGGGAGTGGTACTGAAGCTTTCTTT. Protein product: CASSRGQGSGTEAFF.

The J gene is TRBJ2-5, the V gene TRBV27; D may be TRBD1 (6 bases). This CDR3 is 15 amino acids long. Trimming stripped 6 bases from V and 5 bases from J, with 19 bases between. The V gene's germline CDR1 is MNHEY and CDR2 SMNVEV (reference sequence). CDR3 sequence: CASSPRPRGGETQYF. Here the CDR3 DNA reads TGTGCCAGCAGCCCACGACCCAGGGGTGGTGAGACCCAGTACTTC.

The V call is TRBV20-1, the J call TRBJ1-2; D is ambiguous. This CDR3 spans 15 amino acids. The germline gives CDR1 DFQATT, CDR2 SNEGSKA (reference sequence). The V and J ends lost 2 bases and 0 bases respectively, with 13 bases between them. CDR3 nucleotide sequence: TGCAGTGCTAGAAAAACGGACGGACCTAACTATGGCTACACCTTC. Its translation is CSARKTDGPNYGYTF.

This clonotype has only a few counts. V gene TRBV29-1 combines with J gene TRBJ1-3, with a possible D match to TRBD1 (5 bases). The CDR3 runs to 13 residues. Trimming removed 3 bases from V and 4 bases from J, with 10 bases in between. Per the germline V gene, CDR1 is SQVTM and CDR2 is ANQGSEA. The CDR3 sequence is CSVDGGLGNTIYF. The CDR3 region has the DNA TGCAGCGTTGATGGGGGATTGGGAAACACCATATATTTT.

This clonotype was recorded at least ten times. The rearrangement uses TRBV10-3 and TRBJ1-5, with D possibly being TRBD1 (5 bases). The CDR3 totals 14 residues. Trimming removed 6 bases from V and 4 bases from J, with 13 bases in between. Germline V gene sequence: CDR1 ENHRY, CDR2 SYGVKD. The CDR3 reads CAISPAKGNQPQHF. The DNA of the CDR3 is TGTGCCATCAGCCCGGCTAAGGGGAATCAGCCCCAGCATTTT.

V usage is TRBV4-2 and J usage is TRBJ1-2; D call uncertain. V lost 0 bases and J lost 2, with 7 bases in between. Germline CDR1 LGHNA, CDR2 YNFKEQ. The CDR3 is made up of 14 amino acids. The CDR3 is CASSQEHGNYGYTF. The CDR3 nucleotides are TGTGCCAGCAGCCAAGAGCACGGAAACTATGGCTACACCTTC.

The gene calls are TRBV18 and TRBJ2-5, with D maybe TRBD2 (6 bases). The germline gives CDR1 KGHSH, CDR2 LQKENI. The CDR3 is made up of 14 amino acids. V was pared by 1 base and J by 2 bases, with 8 bases between. The CDR3 reads CASSPLAAQETQYF. The CDR3 DNA reads TGTGCCAGCTCACCACTAGCGGCGCAAGAGACCCAGTACTTC.

This chain connects TRBV6-5 to TRBJ2-3; the match to TRBD2 covers 12 bases. The CDR3 runs 14 residues. With V trimmed by 7 bases and J by 4 bases, 3 bases remained unmatched. Germline-derived CDR1 and CDR2 are MNHEY and SVGAGI. CDR3 nucleotide sequence: TGTGCCAGCACCGCTAGCGGGGGGGCAGATACGCAGTATTTT. Its translation is CASTASGGADTQYF.

J is TRBJ1-1 and V is TRBV6-6, with D hard to call. Germline V gene sequence: CDR1 MNHNY, CDR2 SVGAGI (reference sequence). V gave up 6 bases and J gave up 1 base, with 18 bases separating them. The CDR3 length is 16 residues. The CDR3 region is CASSPLGWEENTEAFF. The CDR3 DNA is TGTGCCAGCAGCCCCTTAGGGTGGGAGGAGAACACTGAAGCTTTCTTT.

The rearrangement uses TRBV29-1 and TRBJ2-3; 7 positions agree with TRBD2. The ends lost 4 bases at V and 1 base at J; junction bases unmatched: 8. CDR1 and CDR2 from the germline V gene are SQVTM and ANQGSEA. CDR3 size: 15 residues. The CDR3 sequence: CSVGEGGRRTDTQYF. The CDR3 coding sequence is TGCAGCGTTGGGGAGGGAGGGAGACGCACAGATACGCAGTATTTT.

This clonotype has at least ten counts. The V call is TRBV5-1, the J call TRBJ1-2, with D unclear. This CDR3 is 14 amino acids long. V lost 0 bases and J 2 bases, leaving 8 bases between the germline ends. In germline, CDR1 is SGHRS, CDR2 YFSETQ. The CDR3 nucleotides read TGCGCCAGCAGCTTGGGGCAGCCGAACTATGGCTACACCTTC. It codes for CASSLGQPNYGYTF.

This chain links TRBV7-8 with TRBJ1-5; D possibly corresponds to TRBD1 (5 bases). The CDR3 spans 12 residues. Trimming removed 4 bases at V and 7 bases at J, with 8 bases between. Germline V gene sequence: CDR1 SGHVS, CDR2 FQNEAQ. The CDR3 DNA sequence: TGTGCCAGCAGCTCAGGGTTGCAGCCCCAGCATTTT. It codes for CASSSGLQPQHF.

This clonotype was recorded at least ten times. The V gene is TRBV9, the J gene TRBJ2-5; maybe TRBD1 (5 bases). Germline CDR1 SGDLS, CDR2 YYNGEE. Trimming stripped 3 bases from V and 1 base from J, with 7 bases between. This CDR3 spans 13 amino acids. The CDR3 protein is CASSGQSQETQYF. CDR3 DNA: TGTGCCAGCAGCGGACAGAGCCAAGAGACCCAGTACTTC.

The sample holds a few counts of this clonotype. The V and J genes are TRBV20-1 and TRBJ2-1; D is uncertain. V was shortened by 7 bases and J by 8 bases, with 15 bases between the two germline ends. CDR1 is DFQATT and CDR2 is SNEGSKA in the germline V gene (reference sequence). The CDR3 is 12 residues long. The CDR3 DNA follows: TGCAGTGTGGGTCGTCCGCTCCATGAGCAGTTCTTC. It is translated as CSVGRPLHEQFF.

The genes are TRBV18 and TRBJ1-6; 7 bases line up with TRBD1. Germline V gives CDR1 KGHSH, CDR2 LQKENI. With 4 bases clipped from V and 8 bases from J, the junction kept 11 bases outside the gene matches. The CDR3 spans 16 residues. Written as DNA, the CDR3 is TGTGCCAGCTCACAGGACAGGACAGCTGTCGATTCACCCCTCCACTTT. Its protein product is CASSQDRTAVDSPLHF.

This clonotype was detected only a few times. V usage is TRBV29-1 and J usage is TRBJ2-5; TRBD2 is a possible D gene (6 bases). Trimming took 6 bases from V and 5 from J, leaving 16 bases between them. The CDR3 is 13 amino acids. The V gene's germline CDR1 is SQVTM and CDR2 ANQGSEA. The CDR3 reads CSVGLLFGETQYF. CDR3 sequence (DNA): TGCAGCGTGGGACTCCTGTTTGGGGAGACCCAGTACTTC.

In its sample, this clonotype was seen many times. The rearrangement joins TRBV5-1 to TRBJ2-3; D remains ambiguous. Looked up from germline, CDR1 is SGHRS and CDR2 is YFSETQ. The CDR3 loop spans 14 amino acids. The V gene lost 0 bases and the J gene lost 2 bases, with 7 bases spanning the gap. CDR3 amino acids: CASSLALPTDTQYF. The CDR3 DNA is TGCGCCAGCAGCTTGGCCCTACCCACAGATACGCAGTATTTT.

This clonotype was counted at least ten times. The V call is TRBV14, the J call TRBJ2-7; 7 nucleotides agree with TRBD1. In germline, CDR1 is SGHDN, CDR2 FVKESK. The CDR3 extends over 13 amino acids. The junction had 3 bases not matched to a gene; V was cut back by 2 bases and J by 5 bases. Written as DNA, the CDR3 is TGTGCCAGCAGCCAAACAGGGGTAAACGAGCAGTACGTC. Its protein product is CASSQTGVNEQYV.

This clonotype has a handful of counts. The V call is TRBV19, the J call TRBJ2-1; 10 bases match TRBD1. The germline gives CDR1 LNHDA, CDR2 SQIVND (reference sequence). V trimming: 3 bases; J trimming: 10 bases; junction bases outside the gene matches: 9. The CDR3 is made up of 15 amino acids. CDR3 DNA: TGTGCCAGTAGTATTAGCGGGACAGGGGTGAGCGAGCAGTTCTTC. Translation: CASSISGTGVSEQFF.

The V gene is TRBV7-2, the J gene TRBJ2-2; possible D gene TRBD2, 5 bases. V lost 7 bases and J 4 bases, leaving 13 bases between the germline ends. Germline values: CDR1 SGHTA, CDR2 FQGNSA. The CDR3 runs 14 residues. CDR3 loop: CASKRRVGTGELFF. The CDR3 nucleotides read TGTGCCAGCAAGAGGCGGGTGGGCACCGGGGAGCTGTTTTTT.

Only a few counts were recorded for this clonotype. This chain uses TRBV4-3 with TRBJ2-3; D is ambiguous. V lost 1 base, J lost 0 bases, and 11 bases lay in between. Germline CDR1 and CDR2: LGHNA and YSLEER. This CDR3 is built from 16 residues. Here the CDR3 reads CASSQGLGSSTDTQYF. The CDR3 DNA sequence: TGCGCCAGCAGCCAAGGATTGGGATCCAGCACAGATACGCAGTATTTT.

Many counts were recorded for this clonotype. The chain recombines TRBV20-1 with TRBJ2-2; D may be TRBD2 (6 bases). Per germline, CDR1 DFQATT and CDR2 SNEGSKA (reference sequence). This CDR3 spans 14 amino acids. V shed 1 base and J shed 2 bases, with 8 bases lying between them. The DNA for the CDR3 is TGCAGTGCTAGAGGGGGGGTAAACACCGGGGAGCTGTTTTTT. Translated, it gives CSARGGVNTGELFF.

This clonotype was picked up many times. V gene TRBV11-2 combines with J gene TRBJ2-5; D is possibly TRBD2 (6 bases). This CDR3 has 14 amino acids. CDR1 is SGHAT and CDR2 is FQNNGV in the germline V gene. Trimming removed 3 bases from V and 4 bases from J, with 12 bases in between. This CDR3 is CASSFGLGRETQYF. The CDR3 DNA reads as TGTGCCAGCAGCTTTGGGCTCGGGAGAGAGACCCAGTACTTC. The complete variable domain, with remaining parts taken from reference TRBV11-2 and TRBJ2-5, reads EAGVAQSPRYKIIEKRQSVAFWCNPISGHATLYWYQQILGQGPKLLIQFQNNGVVDDSQLPKDRFSAERLKGVDSTLKIQPAKLEDSAVYLCASSFGLGRETQYFGPGTRLLVL.

This clonotype was counted ten times or more. The V gene is TRBV5-5, the J gene TRBJ1-2, with D possibly TRBD1 on 5 matching bases. CDR1 is SGHKS and CDR2 is YYEKEE in the germline V gene (reference sequence). The CDR3 loop spans 12 amino acids. V gave up 0 bases and J gave up 8 bases, with 8 bases separating them. CDR3 in amino acids: CASSLGQRGYTF. DNA for the CDR3: TGTGCCAGCAGCTTGGGACAGCGAGGCTACACCTTC.